Shown below are 29 T cell receptor beta chains from a single sample sequenced in a study of PD-L1 blockade in urothelial cancer. TCRdb keeps only in-frame clones here, not all; method: immunoSEQ multiplex PCR. The sample has about 21,000 clones, around 90% seen once. Material: PBMCs, obtained around atezolizumab (anti-PD-L1) treatment. The source is an older woman with urothelial cancer.

The rearrangement uses TRBV27 and TRBJ2-1; TRBD2 agrees at 9 bases. J was trimmed by 2 bases and V by 2 bases; bases with no gene match: 7. The CDR3 contains 17 residues. Germline CDR1 is MNHEY and CDR2 is SMNVEV (reference sequence). CDR3 protein: CASSLLSGSRPYNEQFF. The DNA of the CDR3 is TGTGCCAGCAGTTTACTTAGCGGGAGCAGGCCCTACAATGAGCAGTTCTTC.

The V gene is TRBV9, the J gene TRBJ1-1; TRBD1 might be the D (6 bases). Germline CDR1 and CDR2: SGDLS and YYNGEE. The V and J ends lost 3 bases and 0 bases respectively, with 21 bases between them. This CDR3 is 18 amino acids long. In nucleotides, the CDR3 is TGTGCCAGCAGCGGCCAACAGAGCAACAGGGACATGAACACTGAAGCTTTCTTT. Protein product: CASSGQQSNRDMNTEAFF. Using reference TRBV9 and TRBJ1-1 for the parts outside the CDR3, the full variable domain is DSGVTQTPKHLITATGQRVTLRCSPRSGDLSVYWYQQSLDQGLQFLIQYYNGEERAKGNILERFSAQQFPDLHSELNLSSLELGDSALYFCASSGQQSNRDMNTEAFFGQGTRLTVV.

The gene calls are TRBV7-3 and TRBJ1-1, with D unresolved. The germline V and J ends were trimmed by 5 bases and 4 bases, with 11 bases remaining between them. The CDR3 runs 13 residues. Germline V lookup: CDR1 SGHTA, CDR2 FQGTGA. The CDR3 region is CASSIREGTEAFF. The CDR3 nucleotides are TGTGCCAGCAGCATCCGGGAGGGCACTGAAGCTTTCTTT.

This clone was observed a handful of times. The chain joins TRBV6-5 to TRBJ1-1; possibly TRBD1 for D (5 bases). The V gene's germline CDR1 is MNHEY and CDR2 SVGAGI. V lost 6 bases and J 4 bases, leaving 15 bases between the germline ends. The CDR3 consists of 14 residues. This CDR3 is CASSPGSSVTEAFF. Here the CDR3 DNA reads TGTGCCAGCAGCCCAGGGTCGTCGGTCACTGAAGCTTTCTTT.

This clone showed up just once. The chain recombines TRBV28 with TRBJ2-1; a weak D match, TRBD2 (6 bases). CDR1 is MDHEN and CDR2 is SYDVKM in the germline V gene. The CDR3 has 15 amino acids. The V and J ends lost 6 bases and 0 bases respectively, with 12 bases between them. CDR3 sequence: CASSELASSYNEQFF. The CDR3 DNA is TGTGCCAGCAGCGAGCTAGCGAGCTCCTACAATGAGCAGTTCTTC.

The chain uses TRBV28 and TRBJ2-7; TRBD1 matches at 7 bases. J was trimmed by 0 bases and V by 0 bases; bases with no gene match: 8. Germline values: CDR1 MDHEN, CDR2 SYDVKM. The CDR3 spans 17 residues. CDR3 nucleotides: TGTGCCAGCAGTTTATGGGCAGGTTCAGGGGGCTCCTACGAGCAGTACTTC. The encoded protein is CASSLWAGSGGSYEQYF.

CDR3 DNA: TGTGCCAGCAGCCACCGTCGGGGGAACACTGAAGCTTTCTTT. Residues: CASSHRRGNTEAFF. The J gene is TRBJ1-1, the V gene TRBV14; D gene uncertain. CDR3 size: 14 residues. V was trimmed by 3 bases and J by 1 base, leaving 9 bases between them. The V gene's germline CDR1 is SGHDN and CDR2 FVKESK.

The CDR3 sequence: CASRRGVDTGELFF. The CDR3 DNA reads as TGTGCCTCCCGACGGGGGGTTGACACCGGGGAGCTGTTTTTT. V and J are TRBV27 and TRBJ2-2, with 7 positions matching TRBD2. Trimming cost V 11 bases and J 3 bases; bases outside gene matches: 9. Germline V CDR1 and CDR2: MNHEY, SMNVEV (reference sequence). The CDR3 has 14 residues.

V and J are TRBV7-9 and TRBJ1-4; maybe TRBD1 (5 bases). Trimming pared 1 base from V and 3 bases from J, leaving 12 bases between. This CDR3 spans 16 amino acids. The germline CDR1 and CDR2 sequences are SEHNR and FQNEAQ (reference sequence). CDR3 protein: CASSLEMTASNEKLFF. CDR3 nucleotides: TGTGCCAGCAGCTTAGAGATGACAGCATCTAATGAAAAACTGTTTTTT.

The chain has TRBV28 and TRBJ1-5; the D is unclear. This CDR3 is 14 amino acids long. Deletions cut 1 base from V and 6 bases from J, with 10 bases between. Germline V gene sequence: CDR1 MDHEN, CDR2 SYDVKM. The CDR3 coding sequence is TGTGCCAGCAGTTTATCCCCCCGCGTTCAGCCCCAGCATTTT. Residues: CASSLSPRVQPQHF.

V and J are TRBV4-1 and TRBJ2-1, with D uncertain. Per germline, CDR1 MGHRA and CDR2 YSYEKL. CDR3 size: 16 residues. V was cut by 2 bases and J by 7 bases, with 18 bases left in between. DNA of the CDR3: TGCGCCAGCAGCCAAATCCCCAGAAAATCATTGAATGAGCAGTTCTTC. Translation gives CASSQIPRKSLNEQFF.

Turning to this clone: This CDR3 is also generated by other DNA sequences in the sample. The rearrangement joins TRBV2 to TRBJ1-5, with D possibly matching TRBD1 (6 bases). The ends were cut back, 6 bases at V and 1 base at J, with 10 bases in the middle. CDR3 size: 14 residues. CDR1 is SNHLY and CDR2 is FYNNEI in the germline V gene. The CDR3 spells CASRRDRSNQPQHF. CDR3 DNA sequence: TGTGCCAGCAGGAGAGACAGGAGCAATCAGCCCCAGCATTTT. Using reference TRBV2 and TRBJ1-5 for the parts outside the CDR3, the full variable domain is EPEVTQTPSHQVTQMGQEVILRCVPISNHLYFYWYRQILGQKVEFLVSFYNNEISEKSEIFDDQFSVERPDGSNFTLKIRSTKLEDSAMYFCASRRDRSNQPQHFGDGTRLSIL.

The chain couples TRBV28 to TRBJ2-4; TRBD1 might be the D (6 bases). The CDR3 is 11 residues long. Germline loops: CDR1 MDHEN, CDR2 SYDVKM. The V gene lost 5 bases and the J gene lost 13 bases, with 12 bases spanning the gap. The CDR3 nucleotides read TGTGCCAGCAGTCGGGACACTCGGCAGTACTTC. The encoded protein is CASSRDTRQYF.

The chain joins TRBV7-9 to TRBJ1-3; 9 nucleotides agree with TRBD1. This CDR3 has 16 residues. Trimming removed 1 base from V and 4 bases from J; junction bases left unmatched: 5. Germline CDR1 SEHNR, CDR2 FQNEAQ (reference sequence). CDR3 in amino acids: CASSLDSGTGGNTIYF. The CDR3 DNA follows: TGTGCCAGCAGCTTAGATTCTGGGACAGGGGGAAACACCATATATTTT.

This chain links TRBV28 with TRBJ2-4, with 8 bases matching TRBD2. This CDR3 is 16 amino acids long. Germline CDR1 reads MDHEN; CDR2 reads SYDVKM. The V gene end was trimmed by 1 base and the J gene end by 4 bases; junction bases not matched to a gene: 6. CDR3 region: CASSLLGLGLKNIQYF. As DNA, the CDR3 is TGTGCCAGCAGTTTATTGGGACTAGGGTTGAAAAACATTCAGTACTTC. Full variable domain (remainder filled in from reference TRBV28 and TRBJ2-4): DVKVTQSSRYLVKRTGEKVFLECVQDMDHENMFWYRQDPGLGLRLIYFSYDVKMKEKGDIPEGYSVSREKKERFSLILESASTNQTSMYLCASSLLGLGLKNIQYFGAGTRLSVL.

The V and J genes are TRBV5-1 and TRBJ2-7; the match to TRBD1 covers 9 bases. Germline lookup yields CDR1 SGHRS and CDR2 YFSETQ. V dropped 4 bases and J dropped 1; count of bases not matched to a gene: 6. This CDR3 is built from 15 residues. The CDR3 DNA sequence: TGCGCCAGCAGCGTGACAGGGGGAGGATCCTACGAGCAGTACTTC. It translates to CASSVTGGGSYEQYF.

This clone turned up a few times. V is TRBV19 and J is TRBJ2-7; 14 positions match TRBD2. CDR3 length: 15 amino acids. V was clipped by 9 bases and J by 7 bases; unmatched bases: 11. Germline-derived CDR1 and CDR2 are LNHDA and SQIVND (reference sequence). CDR3 residues: CASTQGLAGVGEQYF. In nucleotides, the CDR3 is TGTGCCAGCACCCAGGGACTAGCGGGAGTTGGGGAGCAGTACTTC. The whole variable domain, filled in from reference TRBV19 and TRBJ2-7, reads DGGITQSPKYLFRKEGQNVTLSCEQNLNHDAMYWYRQDPGQGLRLIYYSQIVNDFQKGDIAEGYSVSREKKESFPLTVTSAQKNPTAFYLCASTQGLAGVGEQYFGPGTRLTVT.

The chain employs TRBV18 and TRBJ2-1; 11 nucleotides agree with TRBD2. The CDR3 contains 15 residues. Germline V gene sequence: CDR1 KGHSH, CDR2 LQKENI. With V trimmed by 3 bases and J by 3 bases, 1 base remained unmatched. CDR3 residues: CASSPLAGGYNEQFF. The CDR3 coding sequence is TGTGCCAGCTCACCGCTAGCGGGGGGCTACAATGAGCAGTTCTTC.

V is TRBV4-3 and J is TRBJ2-5; 7 nucleotides match TRBD2. V dropped 1 base and J dropped 3; count of bases not matched to a gene: 2. CDR3 length equals 14 residues. Germline V CDR1 and CDR2: LGHNA, YSLEER. The CDR3: CASSQGAGEETQYF. The CDR3 nucleotides read TGCGCCAGCAGCCAAGGGGCGGGGGAAGAGACCCAGTACTTC.

This chain uses TRBV5-1 with TRBJ1-4; D is ambiguous. Per germline, CDR1 SGHRS and CDR2 YFSETQ. This CDR3 has 13 residues. The V gene lost 5 bases and the J gene lost 0 bases, with 5 bases spanning the gap. This CDR3 reads CASRRATNEKLFF. DNA of the CDR3: TGCGCCAGCAGACGGGCAACTAATGAAAAACTGTTTTTT.

In regard to this clone: The same CDR3 can be traced to other DNA sequences in this sample. The J gene is TRBJ2-7, the V gene TRBV19; no definite D call. Germline V gene lookup returns CDR1 LNHDA and CDR2 SQIVND (reference sequence). This CDR3 has 12 amino acids. V gave up 6 bases and J gave up 0 bases, with 6 bases separating them. DNA of the CDR3: TGTGCCAGTAGCCCGAGCTCCTACGAGCAGTACTTC. This sequence encodes CASSPSSYEQYF.

The rearrangement links TRBV14 to TRBJ2-7, with 7 bases identical to TRBD2. The J segment lost 2 bases and the V segment lost 4 bases, leaving 2 bases of the junction unmatched. This CDR3 region has 13 residues. Germline V CDR1 and CDR2: SGHDN, FVKESK. The CDR3, as DNA: TGTGCCAGCAGCCCCGGACTAGCCTACGAGCAGTACTTC. The encoded protein is CASSPGLAYEQYF. The full variable domain, its missing parts supplied by reference TRBV14 and TRBJ2-7, is EAGVTQFPSHSVIEKGQTVTLRCDPISGHDNLYWYRRVMGKEIKFLLHFVKESKQDESGMPNNRFLAERTGGTYSTLKVQPAELEDSGVYFCASSPGLAYEQYFGPGTRLTVT.

Details on this clone: At one end the junction does not follow the germline gene, possibly because of a read error. The chain links TRBV15 to TRBJ2-7; 7 nucleotides match TRBD1. CDR1 and CDR2 from the germline V gene are LNHNV and YYDKDF (reference sequence). The CDR3 consists of 12 residues. Written as DNA, the CDR3 is TGTGCCACCAGCAGGGATGCGACAGGGCTTGACTTC. Translating gives CATSRDATGLDF.

V is TRBV9 and J is TRBJ2-7, with a possible D match to TRBD1 (6 bases). The V and J ends lost 4 bases and 0 bases respectively, with 14 bases between them. Germline V CDR1 and CDR2: SGDLS, YYNGEE. This CDR3 has 15 residues. This CDR3 is CASSPRGQFSYEQYF. In nucleotides, the CDR3 is TGTGCCAGCAGCCCAAGAGGACAGTTCTCCTACGAGCAGTACTTC.

The V and J genes are TRBV7-2 and TRBJ2-7, with 14 nucleotides matching TRBD2. The V gene's germline CDR1 is SGHTA and CDR2 FQGNSA. The CDR3 is 17 residues long. V was clipped by 4 bases and J by 3 bases; unmatched bases: 8. For the CDR3, the DNA is TGTGCCAGCAGCTCCGGACTAGCGGGAGGTCTAAGCTACGAGCAGTACTTC. Translation: CASSSGLAGGLSYEQYF.

The genes are TRBV25-1 and TRBJ2-7, with a weak D call TRBD2 (6 bases). V shed 4 bases and J shed 4 bases, with 11 bases lying between them. Germline lookup yields CDR1 MGHDK and CDR2 SYGVNS. This CDR3 region has 13 residues. The CDR3 here is CASSGMGLYEQYF. CDR3 in DNA: TGTGCCAGCAGTGGGATGGGACTTTACGAGCAGTACTTC.

This clone was seen only a few times. The J gene is TRBJ2-7, the V gene TRBV21-1; TRBD1, the D gene given by the table, was not confirmed from the DNA. TRBV21-1 is noted as a pseudogene. The CDR3 totals 15 residues. The CDR3 loop is CASSADRDQPYEQYF. The DNA for the CDR3 is TGTGCCAGCAGCGCAGACAGGGATCAACCTTACGAGCAGTACTTC.

This clone was detected once. The DNA for the CDR3 is TGTGCCAGCAGCTTCGGACAGGGGGCCTACAATGAGCAGTTCTTC. Its translation is CASSFGQGAYNEQFF. V usage is TRBV7-6 and J usage is TRBJ2-1; TRBD1 matches 10 bases. Germline V CDR1 and CDR2: SGHVS, FNYEAQ. The CDR3 covers 15 residues. J gave up 2 bases and V 3 bases, and 1 base lay outside the gene matches.

This sequence joins TRBV14 and TRBJ2-2; D ambiguous. Per the germline V gene, CDR1 is SGHDN and CDR2 is FVKESK. V lost 2 bases and J lost 8, with 9 bases in between. CDR3 length equals 13 residues. The CDR3, as DNA: TGTGCCAGCAGCCAAATTCGGGTGGGGGAGCTGTTTTTT. Translation: CASSQIRVGELFF.